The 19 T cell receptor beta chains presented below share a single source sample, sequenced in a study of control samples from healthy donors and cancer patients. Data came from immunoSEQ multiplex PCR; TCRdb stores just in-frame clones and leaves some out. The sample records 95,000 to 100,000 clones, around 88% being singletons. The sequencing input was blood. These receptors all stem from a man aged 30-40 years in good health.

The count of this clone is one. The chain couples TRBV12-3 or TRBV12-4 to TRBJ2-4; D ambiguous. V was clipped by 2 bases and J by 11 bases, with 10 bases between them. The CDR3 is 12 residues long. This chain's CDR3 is CASSLLIELQYF. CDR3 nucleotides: TGTGCCAGCAGTTTATTAATCGAGCTTCAGTACTTC.

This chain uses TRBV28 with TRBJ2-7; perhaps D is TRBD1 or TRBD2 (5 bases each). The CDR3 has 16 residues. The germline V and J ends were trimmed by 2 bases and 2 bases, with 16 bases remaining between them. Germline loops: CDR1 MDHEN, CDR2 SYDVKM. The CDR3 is CASSLVFGTTAYEQYF. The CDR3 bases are TGTGCCAGCAGTTTAGTATTCGGGACCACAGCCTACGAGCAGTACTTC.

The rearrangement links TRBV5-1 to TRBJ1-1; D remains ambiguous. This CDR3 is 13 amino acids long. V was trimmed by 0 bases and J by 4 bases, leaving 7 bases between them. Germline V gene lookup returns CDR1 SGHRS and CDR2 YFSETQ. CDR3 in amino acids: CASSLGGGTEAFF. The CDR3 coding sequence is TGCGCCAGCAGCTTGGGGGGAGGCACTGAAGCTTTCTTT.

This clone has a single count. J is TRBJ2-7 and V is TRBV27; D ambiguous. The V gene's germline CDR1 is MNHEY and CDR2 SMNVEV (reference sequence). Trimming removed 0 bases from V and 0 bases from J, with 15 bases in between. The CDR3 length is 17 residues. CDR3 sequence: CASSLSRLTNRSYEQYF. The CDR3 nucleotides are TGTGCCAGCAGTTTATCGCGGCTGACAAACCGCTCCTACGAGCAGTACTTC.

CDR3 bases: TGTGCCAGTAGTATTATCCCAGGCAGCTACGAGCAGTACTTC. It codes for CASSIIPGSYEQYF. The gene calls are TRBV19 and TRBJ2-7; no definite D call. Germline V lookup: CDR1 LNHDA, CDR2 SQIVND (reference sequence). Trimming stripped 3 bases from V and 3 bases from J, with 12 bases between. The CDR3 runs to 14 residues. Full variable domain (outside the CDR3, taken from reference TRBV19 and TRBJ2-7): DGGITQSPKYLFRKEGQNVTLSCEQNLNHDAMYWYRQDPGQGLRLIYYSQIVNDFQKGDIAEGYSVSREKKESFPLTVTSAQKNPTAFYLCASSIIPGSYEQYFGPGTRLTVT.

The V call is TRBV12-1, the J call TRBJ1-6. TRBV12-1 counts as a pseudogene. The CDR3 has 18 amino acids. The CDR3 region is CASSSHWDYRGSCSPLHF. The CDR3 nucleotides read TGTGCCAGCAGCTCACATTGGGACTACAGGGGCTCCTGTTCACCCCTCCACTTT.

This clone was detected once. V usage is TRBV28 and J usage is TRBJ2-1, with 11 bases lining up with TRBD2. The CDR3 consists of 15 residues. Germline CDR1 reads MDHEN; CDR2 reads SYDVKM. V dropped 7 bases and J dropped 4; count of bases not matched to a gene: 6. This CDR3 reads CASKLAGVNYNEQFF. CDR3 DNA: TGTGCCAGCAAACTAGCGGGAGTTAATTACAATGAGCAGTTCTTC.

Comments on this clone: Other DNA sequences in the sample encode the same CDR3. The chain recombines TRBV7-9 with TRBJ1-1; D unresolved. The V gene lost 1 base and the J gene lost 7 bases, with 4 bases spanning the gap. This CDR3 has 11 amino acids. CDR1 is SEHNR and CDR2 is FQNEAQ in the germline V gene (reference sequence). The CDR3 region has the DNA TGTGCCAGCAGCTTAGGCGGTGAAGCTTTCTTT. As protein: CASSLGGEAFF.

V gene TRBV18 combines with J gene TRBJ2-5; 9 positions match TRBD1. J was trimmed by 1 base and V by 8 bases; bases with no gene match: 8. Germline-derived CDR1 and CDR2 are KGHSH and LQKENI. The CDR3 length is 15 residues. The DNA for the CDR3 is TGTGCCAGCCACAGGACAGGGGCTGCCCAAGAGACCCAGTACTTC. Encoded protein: CASHRTGAAQETQYF.

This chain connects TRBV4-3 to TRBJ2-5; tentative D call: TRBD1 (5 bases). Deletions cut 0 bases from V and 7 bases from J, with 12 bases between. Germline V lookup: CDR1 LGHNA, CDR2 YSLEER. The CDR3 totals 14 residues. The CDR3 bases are TGCGCCAGCAGCCAAGACGCCCAGGGTAGGACCCAGTACTTC. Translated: CASSQDAQGRTQYF.

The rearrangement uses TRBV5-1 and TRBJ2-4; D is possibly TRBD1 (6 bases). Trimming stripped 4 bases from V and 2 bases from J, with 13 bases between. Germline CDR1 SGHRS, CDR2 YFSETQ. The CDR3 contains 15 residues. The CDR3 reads CASSPVGTTKNIQYF. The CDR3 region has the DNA TGCGCCAGCAGCCCCGTCGGGACAACCAAAAACATTCAGTACTTC.

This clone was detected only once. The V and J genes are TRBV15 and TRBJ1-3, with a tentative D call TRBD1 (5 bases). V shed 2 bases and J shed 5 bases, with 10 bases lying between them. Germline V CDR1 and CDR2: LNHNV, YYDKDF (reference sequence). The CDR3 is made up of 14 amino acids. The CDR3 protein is CATSRSGGRNTIYF. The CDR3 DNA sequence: TGTGCCACCAGCAGATCGGGGGGTAGAAACACCATATATTTT.

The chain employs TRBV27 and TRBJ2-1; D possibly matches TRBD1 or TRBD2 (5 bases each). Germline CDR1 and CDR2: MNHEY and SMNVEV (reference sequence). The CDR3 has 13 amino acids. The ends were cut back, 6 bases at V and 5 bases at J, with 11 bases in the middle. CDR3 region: CASRGVGNNEQFF. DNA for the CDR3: TGTGCCAGCAGGGGGGTCGGGAACAATGAGCAGTTCTTC.

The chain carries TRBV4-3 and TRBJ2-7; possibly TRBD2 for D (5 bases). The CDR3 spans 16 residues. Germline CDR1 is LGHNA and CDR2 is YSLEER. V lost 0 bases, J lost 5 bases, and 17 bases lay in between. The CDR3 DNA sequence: TGCGCCAGCAGCCAAGAAGGGAGCGCCCGCCCCCACGAGCAGTACTTC. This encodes CASSQEGSARPHEQYF.

The CDR3, as DNA: TGTGCCAGCAGCTTGGCCGGGAGGGGAGGAGAGACCCAGTACTTC. Translation: CASSLAGRGGETQYF. The V gene is TRBV5-8, the J gene TRBJ2-5, with 8 bases lining up with TRBD2. This CDR3 region has 15 residues. Germline values: CDR1 SGHTS, CDR2 YDEGEE. V dropped 0 bases and J dropped 4; count of bases not matched to a gene: 5.

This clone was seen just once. This chain's CDR3 is CASSEQFNEQFF. CDR3 in DNA: TGTGCCAGCAGTGAACAGTTTAATGAGCAGTTCTTC. V is TRBV2 and J is TRBJ2-1; D unclear. Trimming removed 2 bases at V and 7 bases at J, with 6 bases between. Germline assignment: CDR1 SNHLY and CDR2 FYNNEI. The CDR3 has 12 residues.

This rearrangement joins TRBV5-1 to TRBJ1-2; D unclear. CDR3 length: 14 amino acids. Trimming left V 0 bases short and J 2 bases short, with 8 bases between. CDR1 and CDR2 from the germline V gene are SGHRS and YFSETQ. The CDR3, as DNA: TGCGCCAGCAGCTTGGCGCAGGAGAACTATGGCTACACCTTC. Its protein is CASSLAQENYGYTF.

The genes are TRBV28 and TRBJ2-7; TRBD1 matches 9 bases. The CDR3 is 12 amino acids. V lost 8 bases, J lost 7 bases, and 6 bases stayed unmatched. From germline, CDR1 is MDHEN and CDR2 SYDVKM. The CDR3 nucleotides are TGTGCCAGCGGGACAGGGACCCGAGAGCAGTACTTC. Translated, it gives CASGTGTREQYF. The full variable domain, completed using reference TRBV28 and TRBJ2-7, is DVKVTQSSRYLVKRTGEKVFLECVQDMDHENMFWYRQDPGLGLRLIYFSYDVKMKEKGDIPEGYSVSREKKERFSLILESASTNQTSMYLCASGTGTREQYFGPGTRLTVT.

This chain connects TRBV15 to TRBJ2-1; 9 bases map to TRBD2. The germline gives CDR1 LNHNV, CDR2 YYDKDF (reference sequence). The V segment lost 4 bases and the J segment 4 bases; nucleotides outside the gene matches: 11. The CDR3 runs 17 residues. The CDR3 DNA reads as TGTGCCACCAGCATTGAATCTAGCGGGGCGGGGTACAATGAGCAGTTCTTC. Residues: CATSIESSGAGYNEQFF.